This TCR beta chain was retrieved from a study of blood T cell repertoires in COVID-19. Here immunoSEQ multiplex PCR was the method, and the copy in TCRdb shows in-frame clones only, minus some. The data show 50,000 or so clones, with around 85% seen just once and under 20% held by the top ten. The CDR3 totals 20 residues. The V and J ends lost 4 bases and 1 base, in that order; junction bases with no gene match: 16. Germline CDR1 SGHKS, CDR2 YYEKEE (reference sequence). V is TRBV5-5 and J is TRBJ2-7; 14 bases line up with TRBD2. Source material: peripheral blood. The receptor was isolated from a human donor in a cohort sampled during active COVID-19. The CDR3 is CASSPLGKGLAGVRSYEQYF. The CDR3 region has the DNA TGTGCCAGCAGCCCTCTGGGAAAGGGACTAGCGGGAGTAAGGTCCTACGAGCAGTACTTC.